The entry below describes one TCR beta chain. Its antigen is currently unknown. The same CDR3 arises from other DNA sequences in this sample as well. Germline-derived CDR1 and CDR2 are MDHEN and SYDVKM. Trimming stripped 2 bases from V and 1 base from J, with 9 bases between. The length of the CDR3 is 15 residues. The data belong to a study of shared clonotypes between healthy human individuals. Broader study findings: The generation probabilities recorded for non-shared clonotypes fell below those of clonotypes shared by all four donors. Measured sharing among donors was expected to vary with sequencing depth.

TCRdb's table, derived via immunoSEQ multiplex PCR, lists solely in-frame clones and lacks some. Counted here are roughly 1.4 million clones, roughly 98.5% occurring once; the ten biggest clones make up about 0.34%. The receptor was isolated from a man in his thirties or forties in good health. Sequenced material: naive CD4+ T cells sorted from blood. The subset: CD45RA+ positively selected. The chain joins TRBV28 to TRBJ2-1; D tentatively reads TRBD1 or TRBD2 (6 bases each). The CDR3 DNA reads TGTGCCAGCAGTTTAGGGGGGACATCCTACAATGAGCAGTTCTTC. It encodes CASSLGGTSYNEQFF.